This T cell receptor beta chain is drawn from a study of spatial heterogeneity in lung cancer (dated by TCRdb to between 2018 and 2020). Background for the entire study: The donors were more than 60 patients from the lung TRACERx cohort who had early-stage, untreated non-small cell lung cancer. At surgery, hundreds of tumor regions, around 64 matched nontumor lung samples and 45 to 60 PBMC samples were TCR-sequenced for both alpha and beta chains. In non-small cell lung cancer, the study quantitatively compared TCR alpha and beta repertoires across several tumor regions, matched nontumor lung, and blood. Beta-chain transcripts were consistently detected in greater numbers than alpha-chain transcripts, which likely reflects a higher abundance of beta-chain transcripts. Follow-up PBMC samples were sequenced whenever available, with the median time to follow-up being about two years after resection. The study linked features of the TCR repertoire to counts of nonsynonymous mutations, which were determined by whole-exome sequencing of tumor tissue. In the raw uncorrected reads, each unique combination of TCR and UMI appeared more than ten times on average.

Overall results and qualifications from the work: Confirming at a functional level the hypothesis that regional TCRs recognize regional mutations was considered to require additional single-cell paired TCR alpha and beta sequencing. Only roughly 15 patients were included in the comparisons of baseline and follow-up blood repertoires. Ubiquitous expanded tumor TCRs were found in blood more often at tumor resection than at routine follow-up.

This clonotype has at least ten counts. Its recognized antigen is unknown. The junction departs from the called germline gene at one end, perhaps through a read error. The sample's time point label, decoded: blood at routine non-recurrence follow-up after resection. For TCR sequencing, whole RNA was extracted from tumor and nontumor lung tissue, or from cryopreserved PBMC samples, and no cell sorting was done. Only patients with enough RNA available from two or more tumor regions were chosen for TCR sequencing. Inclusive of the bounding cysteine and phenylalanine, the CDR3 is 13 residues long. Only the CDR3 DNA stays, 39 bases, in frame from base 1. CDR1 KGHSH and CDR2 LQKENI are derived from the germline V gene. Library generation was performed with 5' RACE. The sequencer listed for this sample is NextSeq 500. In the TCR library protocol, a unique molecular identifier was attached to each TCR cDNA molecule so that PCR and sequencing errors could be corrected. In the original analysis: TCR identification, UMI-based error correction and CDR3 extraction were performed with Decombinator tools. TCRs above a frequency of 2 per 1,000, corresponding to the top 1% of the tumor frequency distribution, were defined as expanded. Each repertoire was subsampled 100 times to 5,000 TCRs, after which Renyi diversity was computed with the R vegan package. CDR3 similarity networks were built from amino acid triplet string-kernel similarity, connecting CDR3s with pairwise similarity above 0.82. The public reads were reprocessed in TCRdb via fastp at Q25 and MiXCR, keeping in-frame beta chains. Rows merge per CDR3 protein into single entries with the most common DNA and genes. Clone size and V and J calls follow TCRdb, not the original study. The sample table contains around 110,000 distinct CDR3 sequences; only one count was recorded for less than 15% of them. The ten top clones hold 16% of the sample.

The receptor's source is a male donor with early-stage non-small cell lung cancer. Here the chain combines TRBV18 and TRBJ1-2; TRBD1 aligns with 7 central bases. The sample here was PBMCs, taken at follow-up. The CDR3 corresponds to CASSPGQDYGYTF. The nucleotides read TGCGCCAGCAGCCCCGGACAGGACTATGGCTACACCTTC.